Listed here are 12 T cell receptor beta chains from one sample, sequenced in a study of shared clonotypes between healthy human individuals. The data were produced by immunoSEQ multiplex PCR, yet TCRdb's version contains in-frame clones alone and is incomplete. There are about 1 million clones in the sample; about 80% occur only once, and around 1.5% lies in the top ten. Sequences were obtained from memory CD4+ T cells sorted from blood. Sample subset: CD45RA-negative fraction. The receptors come from a man between 18 and 35 years old in good health.

This chain links TRBV6-5 with TRBJ1-2; D is perhaps TRBD1 (6 bases). Trimming pared 1 base from V and 6 bases from J, leaving 15 bases between. The CDR3 extends over 15 amino acids. The germline V gene encodes CDR1 MNHEY and CDR2 SVGAGI. The CDR3 sequence: CASSYLNRGEDGYTF. DNA of the CDR3: TGTGCCAGCAGTTACTTGAATAGGGGGGAGGATGGCTACACCTTC.

This chain joins TRBV11-1 and TRBJ1-6; 7 bases agree with TRBD1. CDR1 is SGHAT and CDR2 is FQDESV in the germline V gene (reference sequence). The CDR3 runs to 15 residues. J gave up 2 bases and V 5 bases, and 3 bases lay outside the gene matches. CDR3 amino acids: CASSIGTAYNSPLHF. Here the CDR3 DNA reads TGTGCCAGCAGCATCGGGACAGCCTATAATTCACCCCTCCACTTT.

This clone was counted once. The rearrangement joins TRBV28 to TRBJ1-4; 7 bases are a match to TRBD1. V lost 1 base and J lost 11; bases outside the gene matches: 7. The CDR3 has 14 residues. Germline V gene lookup returns CDR1 MDHEN and CDR2 SYDVKM. The CDR3 protein is CASSLLGGQLKLFF. The DNA for the CDR3 is TGTGCCAGCAGTTTATTAGGGGGACAGCTTAAACTGTTTTTT.

V gene TRBV11-2 combines with J gene TRBJ2-7; D is undetermined. The length of the CDR3 is 15 residues. CDR1 is SGHAT and CDR2 is FQNNGV in the germline V gene. V lost 4 bases, J lost 6 bases, and 19 bases lay in between. The CDR3 reads CASSYEDGFGGEQYF. The DNA for the CDR3 is TGTGCCAGCAGCTACGAGGACGGATTCGGCGGCGAGCAGTACTTC. The full variable domain, with the rest looked up from reference TRBV11-2 and TRBJ2-7, is EAGVAQSPRYKIIEKRQSVAFWCNPISGHATLYWYQQILGQGPKLLIQFQNNGVVDDSQLPKDRFSAERLKGVDSTLKIQPAKLEDSAVYLCASSYEDGFGGEQYFGPGTRLTVT.

This clone was counted at least ten times. This rearrangement joins TRBV7-2 to TRBJ1-1; TRBD1 is a possible D gene (5 bases). CDR3 size: 16 residues. Germline V gives CDR1 SGHTA, CDR2 FQGNSA. The V and J ends lost 3 bases and 2 bases respectively, with 16 bases between them. CDR3 DNA: TGTGCCAGCAGCTTTACCCCCGGGGGTGGAAACACTGAAGCTTTCTTT. Translated: CASSFTPGGGNTEAFF. The whole variable domain, filled in from reference TRBV7-2 and TRBJ1-1, reads GAGVSQSPSNKVTEKGKDVELRCDPISGHTALYWYRQSLGQGLEFLIYFQGNSAPDKSGLPSDRFSAERTGGSVSTLTIQRTQQEDSAVYLCASSFTPGGGNTEAFFGQGTRLTVV.

The chain employs TRBV5-8 and TRBJ2-1; 8 bases line up with TRBD2. The V gene end was trimmed by 4 bases and the J gene end by 4 bases; junction bases not matched to a gene: 10. Germline CDR1 SGHTS, CDR2 YDEGEE. CDR3 length: 16 residues. The CDR3 region is CASSDPLRGAYNEQFF. The DNA of the CDR3 is TGTGCCAGCAGCGACCCCCTGCGGGGGGCTTACAATGAGCAGTTCTTC.

Worth noting for this clone: An end of the junction differs from the germline gene, which may be a read error. This chain links TRBV11-3 with TRBJ1-2; 7 bases are a match to TRBD1. Germline assignment: CDR1 SGHNT and CDR2 YENEEA. There are 12 residues in the CDR3. This CDR3 reads CASTQGGGRPDF. In DNA, the CDR3 is TGTGCCAGCACCCAGGGAGGGGGCCGGCCCGACTTC.

The rearrangement joins TRBV5-8 to TRBJ1-6; D is perhaps TRBD1 (6 bases). The ends were cut back, 4 bases at V and 10 bases at J, with 12 bases in the middle. The CDR3 extends over 13 amino acids. Germline CDR1 reads SGHTS; CDR2 reads YDEGEE. CDR3 residues: CASSTGQNSPLHF. CDR3 bases: TGTGCCAGCAGCACCGGACAGAACTCACCCCTCCACTTT.

The gene calls are TRBV2 and TRBJ2-7; 7 nucleotides align to TRBD2. CDR3 length equals 15 residues. Germline V gene sequence: CDR1 SNHLY, CDR2 FYNNEI. J was trimmed by 0 bases and V by 6 bases; bases with no gene match: 8. This chain's CDR3 is CASRGDYRGSYEQYF. CDR3 bases: TGTGCCAGCAGGGGGGACTACCGCGGCTCCTACGAGCAGTACTTC.

This CDR3 reads CASSSTGQLAYEQYF. In DNA form, the CDR3 reads TGCGCCAGCAGCTCGACGGGACAGCTTGCCTACGAGCAGTACTTC. The V gene is TRBV5-1, the J gene TRBJ2-7, with 7 positions matching TRBD1. Germline V gene lookup returns CDR1 SGHRS and CDR2 YFSETQ. V shed 3 bases, J shed 2 bases, and the junction held 8 bases outside the gene matches. The CDR3 runs to 15 residues.

Details on this clone: This may come from a read error, since a much larger clone is one base off. Different DNA sequences within this sample yield the same CDR3. The chain combines TRBV7-6 with TRBJ1-1; D call uncertain. Per the germline V gene, CDR1 is SGHVS and CDR2 is FNYEAQ. Trimming took 3 bases from V and 1 from J, leaving 6 bases between them. The CDR3 has 13 residues. In DNA, the CDR3 is TGTGCCAGCAGCTTGGGAGAGAACACTGAAGCTTTCTTT. It specifies CASSLGENTEAFF.

On this clone itself: Germline is not matched at one junction end, which may reflect a read error. This rearrangement joins TRBV5-4 to TRBJ2-3; D remains unclear. This CDR3 contains 13 residues. CDR1 and CDR2 (germline): SGHNT, YYREEE (reference sequence). The CDR3 nucleotides read TGTGCCAGCGGCTTGACGAGCACAGATACGCAGTATTTT. Translation gives CASGLTSTDTQYF.